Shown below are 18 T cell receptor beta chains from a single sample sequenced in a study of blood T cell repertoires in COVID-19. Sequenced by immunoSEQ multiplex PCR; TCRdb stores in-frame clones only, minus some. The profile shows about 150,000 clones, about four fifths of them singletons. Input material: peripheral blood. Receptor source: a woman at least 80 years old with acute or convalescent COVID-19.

In DNA, the CDR3 is TGTGCCAGCAGTTTTGGGGCGGATGAAAAACTGTTTTTT. The encoded protein is CASSFGADEKLFF. The gene calls are TRBV12-3 or TRBV12-4 and TRBJ1-4, with a tentative D call TRBD1 (5 bases). This CDR3 is built from 13 residues. With 3 bases removed from V and 6 bases from J, the gap between germline ends came to 8 bases.

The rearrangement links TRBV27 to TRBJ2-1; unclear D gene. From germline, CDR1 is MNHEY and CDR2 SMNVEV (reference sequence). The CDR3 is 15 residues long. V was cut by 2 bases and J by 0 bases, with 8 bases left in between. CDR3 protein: CASSLRRLSYNEQFF. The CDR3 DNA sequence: TGTGCCAGCAGTTTACGGCGACTCTCCTACAATGAGCAGTTCTTC.

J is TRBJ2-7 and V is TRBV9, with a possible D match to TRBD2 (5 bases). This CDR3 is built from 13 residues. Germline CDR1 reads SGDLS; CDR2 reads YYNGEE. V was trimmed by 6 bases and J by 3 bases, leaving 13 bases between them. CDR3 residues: CASTSSEGYEQYF. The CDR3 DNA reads TGTGCCAGCACCAGTAGCGAGGGCTACGAGCAGTACTTC.

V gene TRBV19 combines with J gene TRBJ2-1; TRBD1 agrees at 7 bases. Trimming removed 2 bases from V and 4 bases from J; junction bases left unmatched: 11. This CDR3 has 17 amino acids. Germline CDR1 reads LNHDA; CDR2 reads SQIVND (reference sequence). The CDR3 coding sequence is TGTGCCAGTAGTATAAGACAGGGCCGGCAACTTTACAATGAGCAGTTCTTC. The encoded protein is CASSIRQGRQLYNEQFF. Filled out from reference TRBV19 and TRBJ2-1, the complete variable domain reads DGGITQSPKYLFRKEGQNVTLSCEQNLNHDAMYWYRQDPGQGLRLIYYSQIVNDFQKGDIAEGYSVSREKKESFPLTVTSAQKNPTAFYLCASSIRQGRQLYNEQFFGPGTRLTVL.

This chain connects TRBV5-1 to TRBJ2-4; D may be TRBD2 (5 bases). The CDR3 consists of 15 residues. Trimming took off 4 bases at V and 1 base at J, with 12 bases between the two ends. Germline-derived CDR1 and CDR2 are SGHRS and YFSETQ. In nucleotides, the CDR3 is TGCGCCAGCAGCGAGGGCGGTCGGGCCAAAAACATTCAGTACTTC. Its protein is CASSEGGRAKNIQYF.

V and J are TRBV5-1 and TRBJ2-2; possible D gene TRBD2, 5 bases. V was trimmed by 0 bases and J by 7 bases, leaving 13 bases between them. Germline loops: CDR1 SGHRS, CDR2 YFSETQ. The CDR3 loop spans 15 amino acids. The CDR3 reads CASSLVAAEDGELFF. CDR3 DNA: TGCGCCAGCAGCTTGGTCGCTGCGGAGGACGGGGAGCTGTTTTTT.

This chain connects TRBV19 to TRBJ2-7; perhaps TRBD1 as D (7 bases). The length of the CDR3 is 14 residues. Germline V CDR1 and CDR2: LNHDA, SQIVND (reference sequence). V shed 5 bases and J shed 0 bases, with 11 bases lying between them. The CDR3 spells CASSAGQNSYEQYF. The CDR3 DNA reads TGTGCCAGTAGTGCGGGACAGAACTCCTACGAGCAGTACTTC.

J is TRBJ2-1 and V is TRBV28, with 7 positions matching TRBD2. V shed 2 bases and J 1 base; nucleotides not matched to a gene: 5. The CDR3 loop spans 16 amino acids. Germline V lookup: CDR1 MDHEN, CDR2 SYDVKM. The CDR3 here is CASSLTASGSYNEQFF. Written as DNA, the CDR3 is TGTGCCAGCAGTTTAACGGCTAGCGGTTCCTACAATGAGCAGTTCTTC.

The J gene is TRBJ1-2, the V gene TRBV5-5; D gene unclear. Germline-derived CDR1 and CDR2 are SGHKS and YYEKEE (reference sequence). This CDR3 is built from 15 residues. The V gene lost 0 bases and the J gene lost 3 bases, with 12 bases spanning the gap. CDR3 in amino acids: CASSLAGFLHYGYTF. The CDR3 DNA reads TGTGCCAGCAGCTTGGCCGGGTTTCTCCACTATGGCTACACCTTC.

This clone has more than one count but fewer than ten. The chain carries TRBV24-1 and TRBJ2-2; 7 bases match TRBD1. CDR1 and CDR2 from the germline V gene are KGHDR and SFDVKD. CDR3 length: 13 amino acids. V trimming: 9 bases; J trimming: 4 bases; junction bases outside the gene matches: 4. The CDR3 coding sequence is TGTGCCACCCGGGACAGATTCACCGGGGAGCTGTTTTTT. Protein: CATRDRFTGELFF.

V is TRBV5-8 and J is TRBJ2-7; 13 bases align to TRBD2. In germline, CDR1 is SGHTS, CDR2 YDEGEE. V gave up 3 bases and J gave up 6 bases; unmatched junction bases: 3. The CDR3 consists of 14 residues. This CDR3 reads CASSSGLAGTEQYF. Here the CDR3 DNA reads TGTGCCAGCAGCTCGGGACTAGCGGGGACCGAGCAGTACTTC.

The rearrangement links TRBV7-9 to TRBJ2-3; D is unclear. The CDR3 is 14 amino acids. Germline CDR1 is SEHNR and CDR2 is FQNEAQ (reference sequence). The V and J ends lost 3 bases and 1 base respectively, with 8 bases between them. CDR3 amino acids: CASSFGVGTDTQYF. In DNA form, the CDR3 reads TGTGCCAGCAGCTTCGGAGTTGGCACAGATACGCAGTATTTT.

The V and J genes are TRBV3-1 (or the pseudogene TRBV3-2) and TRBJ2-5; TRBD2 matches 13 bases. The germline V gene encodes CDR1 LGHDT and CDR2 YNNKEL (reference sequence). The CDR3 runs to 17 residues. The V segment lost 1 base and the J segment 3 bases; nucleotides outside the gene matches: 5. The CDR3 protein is CASSQGRTSGSEETQYF. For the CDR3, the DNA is TGTGCCAGCAGCCAAGGCAGGACTAGCGGGAGTGAAGAGACCCAGTACTTC.

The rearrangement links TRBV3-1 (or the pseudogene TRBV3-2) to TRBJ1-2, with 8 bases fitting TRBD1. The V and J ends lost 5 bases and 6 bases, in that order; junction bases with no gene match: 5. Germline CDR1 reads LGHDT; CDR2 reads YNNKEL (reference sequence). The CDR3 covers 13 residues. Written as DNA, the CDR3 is TGTGCCAGCAGCGCCCGGACAGGGAATGGCTACACCTTC. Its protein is CASSARTGNGYTF.

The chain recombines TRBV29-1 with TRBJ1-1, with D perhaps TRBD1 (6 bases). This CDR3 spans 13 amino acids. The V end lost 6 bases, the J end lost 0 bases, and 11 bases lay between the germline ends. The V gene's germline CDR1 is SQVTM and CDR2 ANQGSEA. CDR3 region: CSVRRGLNTEAFF. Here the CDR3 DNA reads TGCAGCGTCCGTAGGGGGTTGAACACTGAAGCTTTCTTT.

The CDR3 nucleotides read TGTGCCTGGAATCAGGGGGGGAACACTGAAGCTTTCTTT. Amino acids: CAWNQGGNTEAFF. The chain uses TRBV30 and TRBJ1-1; 7 bases fit TRBD1. V dropped 4 bases and J dropped 1; count of bases not matched to a gene: 3. The CDR3 extends over 13 amino acids. CDR1 GTSNPN and CDR2 SVGIG come from the germline V gene (reference sequence). The complete variable domain, with remaining parts taken from reference TRBV30 and TRBJ1-1, reads SQTIHQWPATLVQPVGSPLSLECTVEGTSNPNLYWYRQAAGRGLQLLFYSVGIGQISSEVPQNLSASRPQDRQFILSSKKLLLSDSGFYLCAWNQGGNTEAFFGQGTRLTVV.

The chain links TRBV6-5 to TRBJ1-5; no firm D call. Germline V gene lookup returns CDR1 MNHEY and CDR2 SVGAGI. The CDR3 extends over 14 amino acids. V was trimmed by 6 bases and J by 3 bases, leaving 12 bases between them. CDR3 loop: CASRGSGVNQPQHF. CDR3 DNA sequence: TGTGCCAGCAGAGGGTCCGGGGTCAATCAGCCCCAGCATTTT.

As DNA, the CDR3 is TGTGCCAGCAGCTCCGGGGGGGGGATTCAATACACCTTC. It yields the protein CASSSGGGIQYTF. The J gene is TRBJ1-2, the V gene TRBV5-4; TRBD1 is a possible D gene (5 bases). This CDR3 spans 13 amino acids. V shed 3 bases and J shed 11 bases, with 17 bases lying between them. In germline, CDR1 is SGHNT, CDR2 YYREEE (reference sequence). The variable domain in full, with the rest retrieved from reference TRBV5-4 and TRBJ1-2, is ETGVTQSPTHLIKTRGQQVTLRCSSQSGHNTVSWYQQALGQGPQFIFQYYREEENGRGNFPPRFSGLQFPNYSSELNVNALELDDSALYLCASSSGGGIQYTFGSGTRLTVV.